A selection of T cell receptor beta chains follows, all from one sample in a study of OX40 agonist ivuxolimab in advanced cancers. The data were produced by immunoSEQ multiplex PCR, yet TCRdb's version contains in-frame clones alone and is incomplete. The sample shows 87,000 or so clones, over 75% of them seen only once. The starting material was CD4+ or CD8+ T cells sorted from blood, obtained in a trial of the OX40 agonist ivuxolimab. All receptors derive from an adult with an advanced solid tumor such as melanoma, head and neck, liver or kidney cancer. CDR3s include the opening cysteine and the closing phenylalanine or tryptophan.

CASSSGTVSYEQYF TRBV19
CASSVRDRVYEQYF TRBV28
CASSQSAGSNQPQHF TRBV4-3
CAGKEETDNEQFF TRBV7-8
CASSQGGREQYF TRBV4-1
CASSPGTAQETQYF TRBV28
CASRRGTHLRGNTEAFF TRBV2
CASSPGQREGREQYF TRBV7-9
CASSQGGRGELFF TRBV4-3
CASSLLAPGTRRYEQYF TRBV28
CASSLGTEYGYTF TRBV7-6
CASSLWSGTDTQYF TRBV27
CASSLLVTYEQYF TRBV28
CASSLQWTNSPLHF TRBV4-1
CASSIGQAGNQPQHF TRBV19
CASSPPGDYEQYF TRBV7-6